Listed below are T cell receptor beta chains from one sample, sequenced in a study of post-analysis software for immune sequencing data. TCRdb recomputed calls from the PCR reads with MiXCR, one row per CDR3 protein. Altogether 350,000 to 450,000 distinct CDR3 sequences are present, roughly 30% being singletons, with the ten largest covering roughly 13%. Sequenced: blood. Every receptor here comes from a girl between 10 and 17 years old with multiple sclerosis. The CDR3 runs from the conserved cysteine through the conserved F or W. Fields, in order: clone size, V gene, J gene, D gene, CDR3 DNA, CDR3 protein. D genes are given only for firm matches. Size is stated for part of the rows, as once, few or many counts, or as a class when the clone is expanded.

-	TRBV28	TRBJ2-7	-	TGTGCCAGCAGTTTACACGCCTTTGAGGGCGAGCAGTACTTC	CASSLHAFEGEQYF
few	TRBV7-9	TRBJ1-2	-	TGTGCCAGCAGCTTAGAGGTCGAACAGATTAACTATGGCTACACCTTC	CASSLEVEQINYGYTF
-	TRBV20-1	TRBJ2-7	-	TGCAGTGCTCACCGGACGGGAACTAGCTCCTACGAGCAGTACTTC	CSAHRTGTSSYEQYF
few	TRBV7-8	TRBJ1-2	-	TGTGCCAGCAGCTTAGGGCAGGGACTTAACTATGGCTACACCTTC	CASSLGQGLNYGYTF
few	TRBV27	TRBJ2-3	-	TGTGCCAGCAGTTTCCAGGGCCGCGTGGATACGCAGTATTTT	CASSFQGRVDTQYF
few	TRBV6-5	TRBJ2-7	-	TGTGCCACTTCCTACGAGCAGTACTTC	CATSYEQYF
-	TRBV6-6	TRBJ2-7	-	TGTGCCAGCAGTTACGCCAAAAGGGAGCAGTACTTC	CASSYAKREQYF
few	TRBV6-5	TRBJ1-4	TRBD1	TGTGCCAGCTCGACAGGGGTAAATGAAAAACTGTTTTTT	CASSTGVNEKLFF
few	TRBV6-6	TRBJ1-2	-	TGTGCCAGCAGTCGGGACCTTACTAACTATGGCTACACCTTC	CASSRDLTNYGYTF
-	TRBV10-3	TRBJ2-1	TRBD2	TGTGCCATCAGTGAGTCACTTAGCGGGGGATCCTACAATGAGCAGTTCTTC	CAISESLSGGSYNEQFF
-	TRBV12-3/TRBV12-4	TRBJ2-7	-	TGTGCCAGCAGTTCCCCAACCGTGCCCCACGAGCAGTACTTC	CASSSPTVPHEQYF
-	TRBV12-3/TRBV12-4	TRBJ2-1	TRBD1	TGTGCCAGCAGTTCGACCCTCGGGACAGGGGACAATGAGCAGTTCTTC	CASSSTLGTGDNEQFF
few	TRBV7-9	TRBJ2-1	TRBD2	TGTGCCAGCGAGTGGGAGGGTCCCAATGAGCAGTTCTTC	CASEWEGPNEQFF
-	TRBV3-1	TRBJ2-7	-	TGTGCCAGCAGCCAAGAGGGTTACAGGCAGTACGAGCAGTACTTC	CASSQEGYRQYEQYF
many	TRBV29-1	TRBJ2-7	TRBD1	TGCAGCGCCTCCACCGGGACAGGGGTCCACGAGCAGTACTTC	CSASTGTGVHEQYF
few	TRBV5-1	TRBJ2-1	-	TGCGCCAGCAGCTTGGGGGGGGACCCTTTTTACAATGAGCAGTTCTTC	CASSLGGDPFYNEQFF
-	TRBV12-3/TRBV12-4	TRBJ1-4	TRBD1	TGTGCCAGCAGGGGGGACAGGGTATATGAAAAACTGTTTTTT	CASRGDRVYEKLFF
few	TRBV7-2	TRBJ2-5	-	TGTGCCAGCATCCGATCGGACTGGGGGGTAGAGACCCAGTACTTC	CASIRSDWGVETQYF
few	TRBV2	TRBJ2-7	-	TGTGCCAGCACTCACTCCTTGGTGGACGACGAGCAGTACTTC	CASTHSLVDDEQYF
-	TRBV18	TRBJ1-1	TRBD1	TGTGCCAGCTCACCCCTTGACAGGGGTACTGAAGCTTTCTTT	CASSPLDRGTEAFF
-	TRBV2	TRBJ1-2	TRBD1	TGTGCCGCCCTCTCGGAAGACAGGGCTCTCACCTCTTATGGCTACACCTTC	CAALSEDRALTSYGYTF
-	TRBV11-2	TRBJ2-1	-	TGTGCCAGCAAATCCCTCCGGGGGCCCTACAATGAGCAGTTCTTC	CASKSLRGPYNEQFF
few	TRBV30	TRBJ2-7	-	TGTGCCTGGAGTGTAATCCCCGGCCGGGAGCAGTACTTC	CAWSVIPGREQYF
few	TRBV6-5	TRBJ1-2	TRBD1	TGTGCCAGCAGTAAGGACAGGGACTATGGCTACACCTTC	CASSKDRDYGYTF
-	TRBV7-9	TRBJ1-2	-	TGTGCCAGCAGCTTAGGATCTCAGGGGCACGGCTACACCTTC	CASSLGSQGHGYTF
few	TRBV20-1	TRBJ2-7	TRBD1	TGCAGTGCTAGAGCCATTTACTCTCCTGGGACAGGGTCCTACGAGCAGTACTTC	CSARAIYSPGTGSYEQYF
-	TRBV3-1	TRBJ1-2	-	TGTGCCAGCAGCCCACAGGGAGCTAACTATGGCTACACCTTC	CASSPQGANYGYTF
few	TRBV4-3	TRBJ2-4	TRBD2	TGCGCCAGCAGCCAAGAGAAAAGCGGGGGGGCAAACATTCAGTACTTC	CASSQEKSGGANIQYF
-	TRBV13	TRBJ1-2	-	TGTGCCAGCAGCCTTTTTGGGGGGGGCTACACCTTC	CASSLFGGGYTF
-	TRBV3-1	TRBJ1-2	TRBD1	TGTGCCAGCAGGCCGACAGGGGGCGGCTATGGCTACACCTTC	CASRPTGGGYGYTF
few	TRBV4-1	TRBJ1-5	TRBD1	TGCGCCAGCAGCCAAGCGACAGGGGGGGGTAATCAGCCCCAGCATTTT	CASSQATGGGNQPQHF
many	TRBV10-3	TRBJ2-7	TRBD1	TGTGCCATCAGTGACAGGCCAGGGGGTGACTACGAGCAGTACTTC	CAISDRPGGDYEQYF
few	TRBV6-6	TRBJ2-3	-	TGTGCCAGCAGTTCCCAAACCCCGCGGTGGCAGTATTTT	CASSSQTPRWQYF
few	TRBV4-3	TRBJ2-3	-	TGCGCCAGCAGCCAAGAGAGGGCAGGGGCTCCAGATACGCAGTATTTT	CASSQERAGAPDTQYF
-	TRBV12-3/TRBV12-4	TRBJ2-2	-	TGTGCCAGCAGTTTTTCCCCAACCGGGGAGCTGTTTTTT	CASSFSPTGELFF
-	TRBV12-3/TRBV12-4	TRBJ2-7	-	TGTGCCAGCAGTTTAGGGGCCAGAACCTACGAGCAGTACTTC	CASSLGARTYEQYF
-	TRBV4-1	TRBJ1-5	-	TGCGCCAGCAAAGAGGGGTATAGCAATCAGCCCCAGCATTTT	CASKEGYSNQPQHF
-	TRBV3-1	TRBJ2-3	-	TGTGCCAGCAGCCAAGGGCTAGCGAGGACAGATACGCAGTATTTT	CASSQGLARTDTQYF
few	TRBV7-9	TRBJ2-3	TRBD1	TGTGCCAGCTCTCAGGGGGCGAAGAGCACAGATACGCAGTATTTT	CASSQGAKSTDTQYF
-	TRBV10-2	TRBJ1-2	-	TGCGCCAGCAGAAGATCAGAGGACTATGGCTACACCTTC	CASRRSEDYGYTF
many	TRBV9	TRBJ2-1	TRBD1	TGTGCCAGCAGCGAATGGGACAGCTACAATGAGCAGTTCTTC	CASSEWDSYNEQFF
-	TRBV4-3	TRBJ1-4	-	TGCGCCAGCAGCCAAGAGGCCGGTGGGGAGGGTGCGACTAATGAAAAACTGTTTTTT	CASSQEAGGEGATNEKLFF
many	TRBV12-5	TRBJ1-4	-	TGTGCTAGTGGTCGGCCCCATGAAAAACTGTTTTTT	CASGRPHEKLFF
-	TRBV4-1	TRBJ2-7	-	TGCGCCAGCAGCCAAGAATGGAACGGTGTACTCTACGAGCAGTACTTC	CASSQEWNGVLYEQYF
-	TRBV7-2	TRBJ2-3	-	TGTGCCAGCAGCCCCCCCGGGGTGGATACGCAGTATTTT	CASSPPGVDTQYF
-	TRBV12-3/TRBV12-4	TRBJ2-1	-	TGTGCCAGCAATTCCCTAGAGGCCTACAATGAGCAGTTCTTC	CASNSLEAYNEQFF
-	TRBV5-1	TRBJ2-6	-	TGCGCCAGCAGCTTGAAAGGGTCTGGGGCCAACGTCCTGACTTTC	CASSLKGSGANVLTF